The 5 T cell receptor beta chains below all came from one sample that was sequenced in a study of blood T cell repertoires in COVID-19. This table comes from immunoSEQ multiplex PCR, and its TCRdb copy is limited to in-frame clones, with some not included. The sample lists 140,000 or so clones, approximately 87% occurring once. Specimen: peripheral blood. These receptors all come from a man between 50 and 59 years old who had recovered from COVID-19.

This clone appeared a single time. CDR3 in amino acids: CAWSGTSRVLAFF. For the CDR3, the DNA is TGTGCCTGGAGTGGGACTTCCAGAGTATTAGCTTTCTTT. The chain couples TRBV30 to TRBJ1-1; D gene ambiguous. Germline CDR1 GTSNPN, CDR2 SVGIG (reference sequence). Trimming took 1 base from V and 10 from J, leaving 16 bases between them. CDR3 length: 13 residues. Filled out from reference TRBV30 and TRBJ1-1, the complete variable domain reads SQTIHQWPATLVQPVGSPLSLECTVEGTSNPNLYWYRQAAGRGLQLLFYSVGIGQISSEVPQNLSASRPQDRQFILSSKKLLLSDSGFYLCAWSGTSRVLAFFGQGTRLTVV.

This chain links TRBV3-1 (or the pseudogene TRBV3-2) with TRBJ1-2; 8 bases fit TRBD1. In germline, CDR1 is LGHDT, CDR2 YNNKEL (reference sequence). The CDR3 runs to 15 residues. The V gene end was trimmed by 1 base and the J gene end by 7 bases; junction bases not matched to a gene: 8. CDR3 nucleotides: TGTGCCAGCAGCCAAGGTACAGGGGGTCTGGGTGGCTACACCTTC. Its translation: CASSQGTGGLGGYTF.

The genes are TRBV7-9 and TRBJ2-2, with TRBD2 matching 7 bases. Germline V CDR1 and CDR2: SEHNR, FQNEAQ (reference sequence). Losses at the gene ends were 1 base for V and 7 bases for J; bases not matched to a gene: 9. The CDR3 sequence is 16 residues long. The CDR3 region has the DNA TGTGCCAGCAGCTTAGTAGGGGAGGGGATCCACGGGGAGCTGTTTTTT. It codes for CASSLVGEGIHGELFF.

The chain employs TRBV5-4 and TRBJ2-1, with 10 bases aligning to TRBD1. The trim removed 3 bases at V and 7 bases at J, leaving 13 bases unmatched. From germline, CDR1 is SGHNT and CDR2 YYREEE (reference sequence). This CDR3 has 17 amino acids. As DNA, the CDR3 is TGTGCCAGCAGCTCTGGCCTGGGACAGGGGTCAGCGAATGAGCAGTTCTTC. Translating it yields CASSSGLGQGSANEQFF.

This chain joins TRBV18 and TRBJ2-6, with 7 bases aligning to TRBD1. CDR1 and CDR2 from the germline V gene are KGHSH and LQKENI. V was clipped by 3 bases and J by 1 base; unmatched bases: 6. CDR3 length equals 17 residues. This chain's CDR3 is CASSPDRAGSGANVLTF. CDR3 DNA sequence: TGTGCCAGCTCACCCGACAGGGCTGGGTCTGGGGCCAACGTCCTGACTTTC. Filled out from reference TRBV18 and TRBJ2-6, the complete variable domain reads NAGVMQNPRHLVRRRGQEARLRCSPMKGHSHVYWYRQLPEEGLKFMVYLQKENIIDESGMPKERFSAEFPKEGPSILRIQQVVRGDSAAYFCASSPDRAGSGANVLTFGAGSRLTVL.